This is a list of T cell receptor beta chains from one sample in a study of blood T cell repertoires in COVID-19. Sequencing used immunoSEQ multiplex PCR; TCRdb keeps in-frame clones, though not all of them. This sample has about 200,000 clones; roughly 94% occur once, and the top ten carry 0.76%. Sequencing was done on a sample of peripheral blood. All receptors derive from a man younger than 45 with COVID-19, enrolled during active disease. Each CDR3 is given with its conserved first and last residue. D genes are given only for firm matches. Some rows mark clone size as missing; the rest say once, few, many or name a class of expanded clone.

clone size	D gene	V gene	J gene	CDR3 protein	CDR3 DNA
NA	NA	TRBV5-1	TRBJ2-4	CASSLGTLAKNIQYF	TGCGCCAGCAGCTTGGGAACTCTAGCCAAAAACATTCAGTACTTC
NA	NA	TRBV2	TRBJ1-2	CASKPRSGGYTF	TGTGCCAGCAAGCCGAGGAGTGGTGGCTACACCTTC
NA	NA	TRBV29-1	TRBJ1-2	CSVERQADYGYTF	TGCAGCGTTGAAAGACAGGCGGATTATGGCTACACCTTC
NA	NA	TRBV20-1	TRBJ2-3	CSASLGGADTQYF	TGCAGTGCTAGTTTAGGGGGGGCGGATACGCAGTATTTT
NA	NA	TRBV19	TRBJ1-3	CASTSGWGNTIYF	TGCGCCAGTACTTCCGGGTGGGGAAACACCATATATTTT
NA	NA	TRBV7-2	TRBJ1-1	CASSVPRGLGEAFF	TGTGCCAGCAGCGTACCTAGGGGACTAGGTGAAGCTTTCTTT
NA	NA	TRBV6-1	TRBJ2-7	CASSEKGGSPYEQYF	TGTGCCAGCAGTGAAAAGGGAGGAAGCCCCTACGAGCAGTACTTC
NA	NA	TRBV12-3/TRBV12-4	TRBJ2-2	CASSLRTGELFF	TGTGCCAGCAGTTTACGCACCGGGGAGCTGTTTTTT
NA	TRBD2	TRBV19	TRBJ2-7	CASRAQLAGGPYEQYF	TGTGCCAGTAGGGCCCAACTAGCGGGGGGTCCCTACGAGCAGTACTTC
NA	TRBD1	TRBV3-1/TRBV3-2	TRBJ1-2	CASSRGQGNTF	TGTGCCAGCAGCCGTGGACAGGGAAACACCTTC
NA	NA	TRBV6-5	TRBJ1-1	CASRERRGFTEAFF	TGTGCCAGCAGGGAGCGGCGGGGGTTCACTGAAGCTTTCTTT
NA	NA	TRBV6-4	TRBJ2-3	CASSDSPAGRPDTQYF	TGTGCCAGCAGTGACTCCCCGGCGGGGAGGCCAGATACGCAGTATTTT
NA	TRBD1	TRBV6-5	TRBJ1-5	CASSYDRVGQPQHF	TGTGCCAGCAGCTACGACAGGGTGGGTCAGCCCCAGCATTTT
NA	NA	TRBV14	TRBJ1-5	CASSQETGPQHF	TGTGCCAGCAGCCAAGAGACAGGCCCCCAGCATTTT
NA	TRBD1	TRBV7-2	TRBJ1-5	CASSWDSGQPQHF	TGTGCCAGCAGCTGGGACAGTGGTCAGCCCCAGCATTTT
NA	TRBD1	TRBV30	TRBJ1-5	CAWSDTYRQGNQPQHF	TGTGCCTGGAGTGACACATACCGACAGGGTAATCAGCCCCAGCATTTT
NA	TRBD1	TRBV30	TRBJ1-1	CAWSAPDRVSTEAFF	TGTGCCTGGAGTGCACCAGACAGGGTCAGCACTGAAGCTTTCTTT
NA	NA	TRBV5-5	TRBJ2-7	CASSFGTGGSYEQYF	TGTGCCAGCAGCTTTGGAACCGGGGGCTCCTACGAGCAGTACTTC
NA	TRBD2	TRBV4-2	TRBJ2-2	CASSQGLGEVGELFF	TGTGCCAGCAGCCAGGGACTAGGAGAGGTCGGGGAGCTGTTTTTT
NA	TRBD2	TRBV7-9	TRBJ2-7	CASSLMGGLAGYEQYF	TGTGCCAGCAGCTTAATGGGGGGGCTAGCGGGGTACGAGCAGTACTTC
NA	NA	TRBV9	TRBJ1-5	CASSVGGEGQPQHF	TGTGCCAGCAGCGTGGGCGGGGAGGGCCAGCCCCAGCATTTT
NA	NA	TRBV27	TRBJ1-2	CASSLRGPFGYTF	TGTGCCAGCAGTTTAAGGGGTCCGTTTGGCTACACCTTC
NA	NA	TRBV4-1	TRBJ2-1	CASSQERGSSYNEQFF	TGCGCCAGCAGCCAAGAGCGGGGAAGCTCCTACAATGAGCAGTTCTTC
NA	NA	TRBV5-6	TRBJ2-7	CASSLEGGPYEQYF	TGTGCCAGCAGCTTGGAGGGGGGGCCCTACGAGCAGTACTTC
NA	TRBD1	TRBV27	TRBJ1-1	CASSLAQGITEAFF	TGTGCCAGCAGTTTAGCACAGGGGATCACTGAAGCTTTCTTT
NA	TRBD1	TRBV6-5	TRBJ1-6	CASSYMPGQGSALHF	TGTGCCAGCAGTTACATGCCAGGACAGGGTTCAGCCCTCCACTTT
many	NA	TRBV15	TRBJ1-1	CATSRGRAGQESTEAFF	TGTGCCACCAGCAGAGGCCGCGCGGGGCAGGAATCAACTGAAGCTTTCTTT
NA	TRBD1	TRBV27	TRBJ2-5	CASSLSVDRGKKTQYF	TGTGCCAGCAGTTTATCTGTGGACAGGGGGAAAAAGACCCAGTACTTC
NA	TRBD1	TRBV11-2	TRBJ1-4	CASSFRDRGLSNEKLFF	TGTGCCAGCAGTTTCCGGGACAGGGGGCTCAGTAATGAAAAACTGTTTTTT
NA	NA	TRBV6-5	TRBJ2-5	CASVRSVDVETQYF	TGTGCCAGCGTGCGGTCCGTTGATGTCGAGACCCAGTACTTC
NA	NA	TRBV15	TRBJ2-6	CATSRQGPGANVLTF	TGTGCCACCAGCCGCCAGGGGCCGGGGGCCAACGTCCTGACTTTC
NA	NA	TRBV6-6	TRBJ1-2	CASSYRDPEGYGYTF	TGTGCCAGCAGTTACCGGGACCCGGAGGGCTATGGCTACACCTTC
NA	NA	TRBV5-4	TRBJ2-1	CASSFRGFESQFF	TGTGCCAGCAGCTTTAGAGGTTTTGAGTCTCAGTTCTTC
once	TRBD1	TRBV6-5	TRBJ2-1	CASSQRDSEYNEQFF	TGTGCCAGCAGTCAACGGGACAGCGAATACAATGAGCAGTTCTTC
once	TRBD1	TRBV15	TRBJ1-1	CATSRDLIRTGGRGWTEAFF	TGTGCCACCAGCAGAGATTTAATAAGGACAGGGGGACGGGGGTGGACTGAAGCTTTCTTT
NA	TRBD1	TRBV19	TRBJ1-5	CASSGTGRFISNQPQHF	TGTGCCAGTAGTGGGACAGGGCGTTTTATTAGCAATCAGCCCCAGCATTTT
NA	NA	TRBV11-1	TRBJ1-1	CASSVTSALNTEAFF	TGTGCCAGCAGCGTAACAAGCGCCCTGAACACTGAAGCTTTCTTT
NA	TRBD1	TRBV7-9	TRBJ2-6	CASSSGQGASGANVLTF	TGTGCCAGCAGCTCAGGACAGGGGGCGTCGGGGGCCAACGTCCTGACTTTC
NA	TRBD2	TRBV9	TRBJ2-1	CASSVVWGGYNEQFF	TGTGCCAGCAGCGTAGTGTGGGGGGGCTACAATGAGCAGTTCTTC
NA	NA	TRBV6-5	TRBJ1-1	CASRRGADTEAFF	TGTGCCAGCAGAAGAGGAGCAGACACTGAAGCTTTCTTT